The T cell receptor (beta chain) under discussion was sequenced for a study of T-cell reconstitution after alpha-beta-depleted transplantation in children. V was clipped by 6 bases and J by 3 bases; unmatched bases: 7. Looked up from germline, CDR1 is DFQATT and CDR2 is SNEGSKA (reference sequence). There are 13 residues in the CDR3. Preparation of the TCRbeta library used unique molecular identifiers. TCRdb reanalysed the PCR reads using MiXCR and keeps one entry per CDR3 protein. The sample lists approximately 350,000 distinct CDR3 sequences; about 9.3% were seen once. This clonotype was obtained from a human donor who donated a stem cell graft to a child with acute lymphoblastic leukemia. V is TRBV20-1 and J is TRBJ2-7; 8 positions match TRBD1. Material: PBMCs from the stem cell graft donor, obtained from the stem cell graft. The CDR3 sequence is CSAQGQVLYEQYF. The CDR3, as DNA: TGCAGTGCGCAGGGACAGGTACTCTACGAGCAGTACTTC.